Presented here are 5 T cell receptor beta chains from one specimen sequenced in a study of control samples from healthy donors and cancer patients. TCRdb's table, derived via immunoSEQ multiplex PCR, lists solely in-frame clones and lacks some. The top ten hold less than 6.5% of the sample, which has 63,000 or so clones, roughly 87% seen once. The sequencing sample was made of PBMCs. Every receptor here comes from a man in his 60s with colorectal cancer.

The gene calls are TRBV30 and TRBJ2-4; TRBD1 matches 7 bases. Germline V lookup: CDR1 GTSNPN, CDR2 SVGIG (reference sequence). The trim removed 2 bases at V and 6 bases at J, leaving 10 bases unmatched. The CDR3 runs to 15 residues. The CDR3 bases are TGTGCCTGGAGTCAACAGGGGCTAAGGGGAAACATTCAGTACTTC. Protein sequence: CAWSQQGLRGNIQYF.

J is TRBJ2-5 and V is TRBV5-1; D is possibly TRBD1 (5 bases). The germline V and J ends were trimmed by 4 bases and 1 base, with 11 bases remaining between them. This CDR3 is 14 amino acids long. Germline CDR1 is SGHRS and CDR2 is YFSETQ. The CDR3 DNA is TGCGCCAGCAGCCCCGGAACAGGCCAAGAGACCCAGTACTTC. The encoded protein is CASSPGTGQETQYF.

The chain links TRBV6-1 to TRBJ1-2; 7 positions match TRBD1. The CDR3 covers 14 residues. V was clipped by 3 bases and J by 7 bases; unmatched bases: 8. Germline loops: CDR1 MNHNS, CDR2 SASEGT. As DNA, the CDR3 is TGTGCCAGCAGTGACCCAGGGGGTCCGGGTGGCTACACCTTC. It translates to CASSDPGGPGGYTF.

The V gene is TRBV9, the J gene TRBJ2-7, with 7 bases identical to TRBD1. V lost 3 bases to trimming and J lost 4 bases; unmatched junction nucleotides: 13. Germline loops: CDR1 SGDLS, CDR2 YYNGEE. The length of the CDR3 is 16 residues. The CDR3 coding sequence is TGTGCCAGCAGCGGAAATCTCCGGGACAGCAAATACGAGCAGTACTTC. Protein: CASSGNLRDSKYEQYF. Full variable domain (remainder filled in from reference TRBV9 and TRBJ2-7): DSGVTQTPKHLITATGQRVTLRCSPRSGDLSVYWYQQSLDQGLQFLIQYYNGEERAKGNILERFSAQQFPDLHSELNLSSLELGDSALYFCASSGNLRDSKYEQYFGPGTRLTVT.

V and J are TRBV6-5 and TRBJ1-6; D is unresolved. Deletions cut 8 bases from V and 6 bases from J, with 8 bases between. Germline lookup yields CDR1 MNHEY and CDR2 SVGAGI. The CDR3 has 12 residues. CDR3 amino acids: CASFSFNSPLHF. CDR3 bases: TGTGCCAGCTTTTCGTTTAATTCACCCCTCCACTTT.